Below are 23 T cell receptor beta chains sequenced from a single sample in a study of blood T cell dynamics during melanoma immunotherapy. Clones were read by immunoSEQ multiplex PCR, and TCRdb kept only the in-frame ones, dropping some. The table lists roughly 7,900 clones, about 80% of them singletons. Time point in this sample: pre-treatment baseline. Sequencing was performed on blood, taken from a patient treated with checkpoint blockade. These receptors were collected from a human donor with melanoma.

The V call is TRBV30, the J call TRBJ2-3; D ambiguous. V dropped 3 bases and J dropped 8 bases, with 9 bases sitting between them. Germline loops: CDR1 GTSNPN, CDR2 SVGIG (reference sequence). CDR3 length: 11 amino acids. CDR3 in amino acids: CAWRLRTTQYF. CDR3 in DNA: TGTGCCTGGAGACTTAGAACTACGCAGTATTTT.

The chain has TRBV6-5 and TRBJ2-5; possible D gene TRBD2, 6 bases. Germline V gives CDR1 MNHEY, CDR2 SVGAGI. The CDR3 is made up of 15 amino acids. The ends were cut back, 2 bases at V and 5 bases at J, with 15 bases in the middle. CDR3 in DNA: TGTGCCAGCAGTTACCGGCGGGGCCTAAGGGAGACCCAGTACTTC. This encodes CASSYRRGLRETQYF.

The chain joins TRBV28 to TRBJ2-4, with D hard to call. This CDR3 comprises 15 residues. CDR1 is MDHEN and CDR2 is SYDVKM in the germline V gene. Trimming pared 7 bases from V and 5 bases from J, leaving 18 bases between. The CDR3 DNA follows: TGTGCCAGCATCTCGCCCGGGCGCTTTCAAAACATTCAGTACTTC. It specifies CASISPGRFQNIQYF.

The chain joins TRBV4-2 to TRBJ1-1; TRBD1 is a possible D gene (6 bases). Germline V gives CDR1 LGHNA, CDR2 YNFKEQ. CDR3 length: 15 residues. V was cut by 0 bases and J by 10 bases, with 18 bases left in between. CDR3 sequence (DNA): TGTGCCAGCAGCCAAGATCGGGACACCTTTGAGGGAGCTTTCTTT. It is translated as CASSQDRDTFEGAFF.

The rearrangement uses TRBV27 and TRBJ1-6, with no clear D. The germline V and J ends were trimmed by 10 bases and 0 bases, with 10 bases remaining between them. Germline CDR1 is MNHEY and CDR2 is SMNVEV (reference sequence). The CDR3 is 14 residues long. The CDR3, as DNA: TGTGCCACCTCAGGCCTCTCCTATAATTCACCCCTCCACTTT. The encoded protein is CATSGLSYNSPLHF.

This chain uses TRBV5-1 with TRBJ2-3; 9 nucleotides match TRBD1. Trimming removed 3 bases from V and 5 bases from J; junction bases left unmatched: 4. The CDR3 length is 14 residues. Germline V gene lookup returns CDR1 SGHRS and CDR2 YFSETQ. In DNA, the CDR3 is TGCGCCAGCAGCTGGGGACAGGGTCAAGATACGCAGTATTTT. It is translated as CASSWGQGQDTQYF.

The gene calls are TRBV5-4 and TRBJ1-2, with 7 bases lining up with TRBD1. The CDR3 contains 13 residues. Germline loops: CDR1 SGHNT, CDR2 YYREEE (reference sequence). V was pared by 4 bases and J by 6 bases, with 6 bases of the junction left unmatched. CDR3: CASSVQGLDGYTF. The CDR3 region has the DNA TGTGCCAGCAGCGTACAGGGGTTAGATGGCTACACCTTC. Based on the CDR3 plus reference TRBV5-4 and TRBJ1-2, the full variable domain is ETGVTQSPTHLIKTRGQQVTLRCSSQSGHNTVSWYQQALGQGPQFIFQYYREEENGRGNFPPRFSGLQFPNYSSELNVNALELDDSALYLCASSVQGLDGYTFGSGTRLTVV.

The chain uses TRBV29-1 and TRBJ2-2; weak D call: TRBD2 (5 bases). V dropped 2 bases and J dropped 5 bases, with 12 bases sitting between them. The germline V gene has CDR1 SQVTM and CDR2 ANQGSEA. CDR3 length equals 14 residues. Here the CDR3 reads CSVEYLARTGELFF. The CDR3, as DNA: TGCAGCGTTGAATACCTAGCTAGAACCGGGGAGCTGTTTTTT.

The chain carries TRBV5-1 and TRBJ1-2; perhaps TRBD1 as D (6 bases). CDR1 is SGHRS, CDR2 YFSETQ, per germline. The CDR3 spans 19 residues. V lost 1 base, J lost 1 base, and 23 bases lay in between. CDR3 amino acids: CASSLSSVAGQTYNYGYTF. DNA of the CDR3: TGCGCCAGCAGCTTGTCCTCTGTGGCCGGACAGACCTATAACTATGGCTACACCTTC.

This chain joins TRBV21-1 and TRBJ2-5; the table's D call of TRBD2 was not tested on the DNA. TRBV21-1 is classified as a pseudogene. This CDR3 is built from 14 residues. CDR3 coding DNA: TGTGCCAGCAGCAAAGGGGGGGTCCGGGAGACCCAGTACTTC. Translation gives CASSKGGVRETQYF.

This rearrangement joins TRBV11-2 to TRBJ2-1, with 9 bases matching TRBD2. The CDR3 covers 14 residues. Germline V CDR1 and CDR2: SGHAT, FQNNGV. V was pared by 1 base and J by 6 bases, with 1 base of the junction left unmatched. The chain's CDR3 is CASSLGTSVNEQFF. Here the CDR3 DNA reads TGTGCCAGCAGCTTAGGGACTAGCGTCAATGAGCAGTTCTTC.

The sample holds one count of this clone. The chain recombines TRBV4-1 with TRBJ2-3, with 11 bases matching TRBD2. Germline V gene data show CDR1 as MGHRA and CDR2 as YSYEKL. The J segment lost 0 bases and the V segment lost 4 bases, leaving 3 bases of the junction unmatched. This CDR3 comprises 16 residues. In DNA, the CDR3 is TGCGCCAGCAGCCTTGGGACTAGCGGTAGCACAGATACGCAGTATTTT. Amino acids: CASSLGTSGSTDTQYF.

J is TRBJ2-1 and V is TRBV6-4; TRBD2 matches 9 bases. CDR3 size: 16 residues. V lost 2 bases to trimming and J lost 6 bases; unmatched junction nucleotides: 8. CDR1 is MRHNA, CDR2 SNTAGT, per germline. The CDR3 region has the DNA TGTGCCAGCAGTGACGGTGCGGGAGGGCCTCTCAATGAGCAGTTCTTC. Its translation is CASSDGAGGPLNEQFF.

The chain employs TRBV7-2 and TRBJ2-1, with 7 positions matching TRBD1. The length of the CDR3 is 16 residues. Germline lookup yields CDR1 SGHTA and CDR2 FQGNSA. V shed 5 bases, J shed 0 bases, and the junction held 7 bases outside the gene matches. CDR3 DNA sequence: TGTGCCAGCAGCCTTGACAGGGACCTCTCCTACAATGAGCAGTTCTTC. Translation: CASSLDRDLSYNEQFF.

CDR3 in amino acids: CASSQGTGQETQYF. The CDR3 coding sequence is TGTGCCAGCAGTCAAGGGACAGGGCAAGAGACCCAGTACTTC. The V call is TRBV6-1, the J call TRBJ2-5; TRBD1 matches at 9 bases. This CDR3 has 14 amino acids. V gave up 5 bases and J gave up 2 bases; unmatched junction bases: 3. Germline values: CDR1 MNHNS, CDR2 SASEGT.

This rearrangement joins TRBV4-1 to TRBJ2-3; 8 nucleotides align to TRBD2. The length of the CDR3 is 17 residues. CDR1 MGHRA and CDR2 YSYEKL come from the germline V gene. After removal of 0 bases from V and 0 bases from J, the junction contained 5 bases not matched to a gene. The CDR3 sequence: CASSQDVWTSSTDTQYF. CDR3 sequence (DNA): TGCGCCAGCAGCCAAGATGTCTGGACTAGCAGCACAGATACGCAGTATTTT.

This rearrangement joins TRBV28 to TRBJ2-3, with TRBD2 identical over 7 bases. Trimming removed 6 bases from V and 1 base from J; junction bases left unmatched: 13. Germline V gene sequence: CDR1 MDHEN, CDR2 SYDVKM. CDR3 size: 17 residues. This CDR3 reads CASRPSTSVPGTDTQYF. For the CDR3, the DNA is TGTGCCAGCAGGCCATCCACTAGCGTTCCCGGCACAGATACGCAGTATTTT.

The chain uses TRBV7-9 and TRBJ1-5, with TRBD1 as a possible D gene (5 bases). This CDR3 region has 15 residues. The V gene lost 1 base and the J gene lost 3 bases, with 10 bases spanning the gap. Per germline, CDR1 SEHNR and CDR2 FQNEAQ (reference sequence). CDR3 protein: CASSLDWGPNQPQHF. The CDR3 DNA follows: TGTGCCAGCAGCTTAGATTGGGGCCCCAATCAGCCCCAGCATTTT.

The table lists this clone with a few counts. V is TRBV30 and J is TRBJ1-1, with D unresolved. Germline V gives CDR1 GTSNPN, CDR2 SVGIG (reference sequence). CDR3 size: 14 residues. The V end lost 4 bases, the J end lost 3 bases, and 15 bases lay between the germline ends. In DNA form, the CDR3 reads TGTGCCTGGACCCTACCCGGAGCGTACACTGAAGCTTTCTTT. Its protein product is CAWTLPGAYTEAFF.

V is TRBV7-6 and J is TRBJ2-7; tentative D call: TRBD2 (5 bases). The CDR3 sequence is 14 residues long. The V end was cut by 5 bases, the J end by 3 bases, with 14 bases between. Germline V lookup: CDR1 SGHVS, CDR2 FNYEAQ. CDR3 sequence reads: CASSQTEGLYEQYF. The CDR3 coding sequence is TGTGCCAGCAGCCAAACAGAGGGCCTCTACGAGCAGTACTTC.

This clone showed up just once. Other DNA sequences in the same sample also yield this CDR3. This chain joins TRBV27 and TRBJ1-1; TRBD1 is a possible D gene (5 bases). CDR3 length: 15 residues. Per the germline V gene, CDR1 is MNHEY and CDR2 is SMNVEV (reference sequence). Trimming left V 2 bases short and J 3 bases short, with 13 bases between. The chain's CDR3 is CASSLGRAGYTEAFF. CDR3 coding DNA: TGTGCCAGCAGTTTAGGCAGGGCTGGATACACTGAAGCTTTCTTT.

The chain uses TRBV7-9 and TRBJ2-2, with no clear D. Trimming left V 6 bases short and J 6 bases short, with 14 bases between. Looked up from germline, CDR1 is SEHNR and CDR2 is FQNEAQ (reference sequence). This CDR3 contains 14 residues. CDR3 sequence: CASRPTRVAGELFF. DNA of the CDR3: TGTGCCAGCAGACCGACCCGTGTTGCCGGGGAGCTGTTTTTT. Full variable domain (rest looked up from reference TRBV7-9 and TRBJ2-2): DTGVSQNPRHKITKRGQNVTFRCDPISEHNRLYWYRQTLGQGPEFLTYFQNEAQLEKSRLLSDRFSAERPKGSFSTLEIQRTEQGDSAMYLCASRPTRVAGELFFGEGSRLTVL.

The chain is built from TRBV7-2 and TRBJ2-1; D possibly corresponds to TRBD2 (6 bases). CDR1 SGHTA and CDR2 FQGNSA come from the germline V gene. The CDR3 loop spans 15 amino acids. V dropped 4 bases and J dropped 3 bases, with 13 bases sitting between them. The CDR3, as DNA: TGTGCCAGCAGCTCCAACCAAGCGGGCTACAATGAGCAGTTCTTC. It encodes CASSSNQAGYNEQFF.